The text below deals with one TCR beta chain. Its antigen remains unknown. These data are taken from a study of cytomegalovirus exposure and HLA in healthy donors. Overall study context: In a previous analysis, 110 million or so unique TCR beta sequences were found from 150 million to 200 million T cells.

Study conclusions and caveats: Productive status was seen about 87% or about 30% of the time for most TCR beta V segments in an earlier analysis.

Vbeta (60) and Jbeta (13) primers were used in the PCR. The repertoire was sequenced with immunoSEQ multiplex PCR; TCRdb's copy has only in-frame clones and lacks some. The table shows approximately 170,000 clones, with around four fifths occurring only once. Germline V gene data show CDR1 as SGHDT and CDR2 as YYEEEE. The CDR3 has 19 residues. Trimming left V 0 bases short and J 4 bases short, with 23 bases between. Material: PBMCs. The sequence was obtained from a man between 18 and 29 years old in good health and CMV-seropositive. The rearrangement uses TRBV5-6 and TRBJ1-5, with D perhaps TRBD1 (6 bases). The chain's CDR3 is CASSLAKGRGSYGNQPQHF. CDR3 DNA: TGTGCCAGCAGCTTGGCCAAGGGGAGGGGGTCTTATGGAAATCAGCCCCAGCATTTT.